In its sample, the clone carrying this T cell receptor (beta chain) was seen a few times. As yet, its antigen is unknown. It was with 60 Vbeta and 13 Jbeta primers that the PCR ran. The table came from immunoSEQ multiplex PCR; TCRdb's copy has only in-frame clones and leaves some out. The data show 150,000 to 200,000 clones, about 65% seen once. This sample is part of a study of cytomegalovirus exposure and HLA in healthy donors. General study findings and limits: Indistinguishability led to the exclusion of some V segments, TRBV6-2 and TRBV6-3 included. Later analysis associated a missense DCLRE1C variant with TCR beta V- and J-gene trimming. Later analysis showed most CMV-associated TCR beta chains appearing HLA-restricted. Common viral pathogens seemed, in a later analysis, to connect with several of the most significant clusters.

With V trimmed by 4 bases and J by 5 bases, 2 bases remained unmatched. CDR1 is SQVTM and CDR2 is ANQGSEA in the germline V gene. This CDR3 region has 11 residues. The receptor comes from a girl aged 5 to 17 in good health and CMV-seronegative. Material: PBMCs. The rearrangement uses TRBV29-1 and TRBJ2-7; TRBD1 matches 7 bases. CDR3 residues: CSVGQGHEQYF. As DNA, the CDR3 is TGCAGCGTTGGACAGGGCCACGAGCAGTACTTC.